The 23 T cell receptor beta chains in this list originate from one sample, sequenced in a study of response to subunit inactivated influenza vaccine. Each CDR3 protein is one row after TCRdb ran MiXCR on the RT-PCR reads. The data show roughly 520,000 distinct CDR3 sequences, approximately 24% seen once. The sequences come from CD4+ T cells sorted from PBMCs, collected 5 days after vaccination. The receptors were gathered from a man aged 50 or older who received an inactivated influenza vaccine.

This chain joins TRBV4-3 and TRBJ2-1; D is unclear. Trimming stripped 0 bases from V and 10 bases from J, with 13 bases between. The CDR3 runs to 14 residues. The germline CDR1 and CDR2 sequences are LGHNA and YSLEER. CDR3 DNA: TGCGCCAGCAGCCAAGATAGCAGACCTCTCGAGCAGTTCTTC. Translation gives CASSQDSRPLEQFF.

This clonotype occurred many times. In DNA form, the CDR3 reads TGTGCCAGCAGCTTAGCCGCGTCTAAAAGCTCCTACGAGCAGTACTTC. This codes for CASSLAASKSSYEQYF. V usage is TRBV7-2 and J usage is TRBJ2-7; D is undetermined. V was cut by 0 bases and J by 0 bases, with 12 bases left in between. From germline, CDR1 is SGHTA and CDR2 FQGNSA. The CDR3 contains 16 residues.

The V gene is TRBV7-2, the J gene TRBJ2-7; 9 bases are a match to TRBD2. Trimming removed 6 bases from V and 2 bases from J; junction bases left unmatched: 11. This CDR3 is built from 16 residues. CDR1 SGHTA and CDR2 FQGNSA come from the germline V gene. This CDR3 is CASSPLFAGGPYEQYF. The DNA for the CDR3 is TGTGCCAGCAGTCCCCTCTTTGCGGGAGGGCCCTACGAGCAGTACTTC.

The V gene is TRBV20-1, the J gene TRBJ2-1; D unresolved. The length of the CDR3 is 15 residues. Per germline, CDR1 DFQATT and CDR2 SNEGSKA (reference sequence). Trimming removed 5 bases at V and 0 bases at J, with 14 bases between. This chain's CDR3 is CSAYASESSYNEQFF. The DNA for the CDR3 is TGCAGTGCTTACGCTTCGGAGAGCTCCTACAATGAGCAGTTCTTC.

The chain has TRBV24-1 and TRBJ2-5, with 7 bases lining up with TRBD1. The CDR3 spans 15 residues. V lost 4 bases to trimming and J lost 0 bases; unmatched junction nucleotides: 4. Germline loops: CDR1 KGHDR, CDR2 SFDVKD. The CDR3 is CATSDPTGNQETQYF. The CDR3 DNA is TGTGCCACCAGTGACCCGACAGGGAACCAAGAGACCCAGTACTTC.

The V call is TRBV7-6, the J call TRBJ2-7; either TRBD1 or TRBD2 may supply D (5 bases each). The CDR3 is 13 residues long. Germline loops: CDR1 SGHVS, CDR2 FNYEAQ. V lost 6 bases and J 3 bases, leaving 12 bases between the germline ends. CDR3 protein: CASSYRGFYEQYF. Here the CDR3 DNA reads TGTGCCAGCAGTTACCGGGGCTTCTACGAGCAGTACTTC.

A remark on this clonotype: One end of the junction fails to match germline, which may point to a read error. The chain uses TRBV3-1 and TRBJ2-3; no firm D call. Germline CDR1 reads LGHDT; CDR2 reads YNNKEL (reference sequence). The CDR3 length is 18 residues. This chain's CDR3 is CACSPSVVGKINTDTQYF. DNA for the CDR3: TGTGCCTGCAGTCCCAGTGTCGTGGGGAAAATCAACACAGATACGCAGTATTTT.

This clonotype appeared a few times. The chain couples TRBV6-1 to TRBJ2-7; D gene uncertain. Trimming shortened V by 4 bases and J by 0 bases, and 4 bases separated the two germline ends. This CDR3 contains 12 residues. Germline loops: CDR1 MNHNS, CDR2 SASEGT. The CDR3 coding sequence is TGTGCCAGCAGTGGCATCTCCTACGAGCAGTACTTC. It codes for CASSGISYEQYF.

This clonotype was seen a handful of times. The chain employs TRBV12-3 or TRBV12-4 and TRBJ1-2; D remains ambiguous. V dropped 6 bases and J dropped 6 bases, with 14 bases sitting between them. The CDR3 runs to 13 residues. The CDR3 loop is CASRSIGLNGYTF. Written as DNA, the CDR3 is TGTGCCAGCAGGTCGATTGGACTTAATGGCTACACCTTC.

Only a few counts were recorded for this clonotype. V usage is TRBV7-8 and J usage is TRBJ1-1; a weak D match, TRBD1 (5 bases). CDR3 size: 16 residues. Germline loops: CDR1 SGHVS, CDR2 FQNEAQ. The ends were cut back, 6 bases at V and 1 base at J, with 18 bases in the middle. The CDR3 region is CASSRDGGRQNTEAFF. The CDR3 nucleotides read TGTGCCAGCAGTCGGGACGGCGGACGGCAGAACACTGAAGCTTTCTTT.

This clonotype was detected only once. The chain has TRBV6-5 and TRBJ2-2; tentatively, D is TRBD1 (6 bases). V was cut by 0 bases and J by 1 base, with 9 bases left in between. The CDR3 loop spans 16 amino acids. Per germline, CDR1 MNHEY and CDR2 SVGAGI. CDR3 region: CASSYSTGLNTGELFF. The CDR3 DNA sequence: TGTGCCAGCAGTTACTCGACAGGATTGAACACCGGGGAGCTGTTTTTT.

This chain connects TRBV18 to TRBJ1-5, with D tentatively TRBD1 (5 bases). With 1 base removed from V and 7 bases from J, the gap between germline ends came to 11 bases. CDR1 and CDR2 (germline): KGHSH, LQKENI. The CDR3 extends over 14 amino acids. In nucleotides, the CDR3 is TGTGCCAGCTCACCACAGGCAGGGAGCCAGCCCCAGCATTTT. Translation gives CASSPQAGSQPQHF.

The V gene is TRBV7-2, the J gene TRBJ2-7, with a possible D match to TRBD1 (6 bases). This CDR3 spans 13 amino acids. Trimming removed 0 bases at V and 6 bases at J, with 9 bases between. Germline-derived CDR1 and CDR2 are SGHTA and FQGNSA. CDR3 residues: CASSLATGLEQYF. CDR3 bases: TGTGCCAGCAGCTTAGCCACAGGGCTCGAGCAGTACTTC.

The chain carries TRBV4-3 and TRBJ2-7; TRBD1 might be the D (6 bases). Germline CDR1 is LGHNA and CDR2 is YSLEER. This CDR3 region has 15 residues. V was pared by 0 bases and J by 3 bases, with 12 bases between. The CDR3 spells CASSQDYGQNYEQYF. DNA for the CDR3: TGCGCCAGCAGCCAAGATTACGGACAGAACTACGAGCAGTACTTC.

The rearrangement links TRBV7-8 to TRBJ2-5, with a tentative D call TRBD1 (6 bases). The CDR3 loop spans 16 amino acids. V shed 4 bases and J shed 1 base, with 16 bases lying between them. Germline V CDR1 and CDR2: SGHVS, FQNEAQ. This CDR3 is CASSSLGEGVQETQYF. The DNA of the CDR3 is TGTGCCAGCAGCTCCCTTGGTGAGGGGGTCCAAGAGACCCAGTACTTC. Combining the CDR3 with reference TRBV7-8 and TRBJ2-5 gives the whole variable domain GAGVSQSPRYKVAKRGQDVALRCDPISGHVSLFWYQQALGQGPEFLTYFQNEAQLDKSGLPSDRFFAERPEGSVSTLKIQRTQQEDSAVYLCASSSLGEGVQETQYFGPGTRLLVL.

The V call is TRBV2, the J call TRBJ1-2, with 11 bases lining up with TRBD1. This CDR3 has 14 residues. Germline values: CDR1 SNHLY, CDR2 FYNNEI. The ends lost 8 bases at V and 7 bases at J; junction bases unmatched: 9. In DNA form, the CDR3 reads TGTGCCAGCGGCGGGGGACAGGGGGTCGGTGGCTACACCTTC. Its translation: CASGGGQGVGGYTF.

This chain joins TRBV5-1 and TRBJ2-2; 7 bases are a match to TRBD1. Germline CDR1 SGHRS, CDR2 YFSETQ. Unmatched junction bases numbered 15, after V lost 4 bases and J lost 12 bases. CDR3 size: 15 residues. CDR3 amino acids: CASSHPGQSQGKLFF. In DNA form, the CDR3 reads TGCGCCAGCAGCCATCCGGGACAGTCGCAGGGGAAGCTGTTTTTT.

Regarding this clonotype: Germline is not matched at one junction end, which may reflect a read error. The chain combines TRBV5-1 with TRBJ2-3; TRBD1 matches at 8 bases. CDR1 and CDR2 (germline): SGHRS, YFSETQ. The CDR3 has 18 amino acids. The CDR3, as DNA: TGCGCCAGCATCTTGGTCTCGTCAGGGGGCAAGAGGGGGGATACGCAGTATTTT. As protein: CASILVSSGGKRGDTQYF.

The CDR3 is CASSQDYNYEQYF. The DNA for the CDR3 is TGTGCCAGCAGCCAAGACTATAATTACGAGCAGTACTTC. The chain couples TRBV3-1 to TRBJ2-7; D gene unclear. CDR1 LGHDT and CDR2 YNNKEL come from the germline V gene (reference sequence). CDR3 length equals 13 residues. Trimming took off 0 bases at V and 4 bases at J, with 7 bases between the two ends.

CDR3 sequence: CASSSSGAEQYF. In DNA, the CDR3 is TGTGCCAGCAGTTCCTCAGGGGCCGAGCAGTACTTC. The chain joins TRBV6-6 to TRBJ2-7; D may be TRBD1 (6 bases). Trimming shortened V by 4 bases and J by 6 bases, and 10 bases separated the two germline ends. The germline V gene has CDR1 MNHNY and CDR2 SVGAGI (reference sequence). There are 12 residues in the CDR3.

The chain joins TRBV28 to TRBJ2-5, with D perhaps TRBD2 (7 bases). The ends were cut back, 11 bases at V and 3 bases at J, with 19 bases in the middle. Per the germline V gene, CDR1 is MDHEN and CDR2 is SYDVKM. The CDR3 has 14 residues. The CDR3: CAVSPGGGKETQYF. The DNA for the CDR3 is TGTGCCGTCAGCCCGGGGGGCGGTAAAGAGACCCAGTACTTC.

This clonotype was detected ten times or more. The chain uses TRBV5-6 and TRBJ2-7; 8 nucleotides align to TRBD2. The CDR3 runs to 14 residues. Germline trimming cut 3 bases from V and 4 bases from J; bases unmatched to any gene: 6. Germline CDR1 SGHDT, CDR2 YYEEEE. Written as DNA, the CDR3 is TGTGCCAGCAGCTCGGGACCGGGGGGGTACGAGCAGTACTTC. The encoded protein is CASSSGPGGYEQYF. Drawing the rest from reference TRBV5-6 and TRBJ2-7, the complete variable domain is DAGVTQSPTHLIKTRGQQVTLRCSPKSGHDTVSWYQQALGQGPQFIFQYYEEEERQRGNFPDRFSGHQFPNYSSELNVNALLLGDSALYLCASSSGPGGYEQYFGPGTRLTVT.

The chain combines TRBV12-3 or TRBV12-4 with TRBJ2-1, with D perhaps TRBD2 (6 bases). CDR3 length: 14 amino acids. Trimming removed 5 bases from V and 4 bases from J, with 12 bases in between. The CDR3 spells CASSPGTEYNEQFF. In DNA, the CDR3 is TGTGCCAGCAGTCCCGGGACTGAATACAATGAGCAGTTCTTC.